The text below deals with one TCR beta chain. What antigen it recognizes has not been identified. There are no base qualities to consult, and no much larger clone falls within one base. The source of the sample is a study of blood T cell repertoires in COVID-19 (dated by TCRdb to between 2020 and 2021). Describing the broader study: The collaborator samples originated in the United States, Italy and Spain and spanned the acute and convalescent phases of COVID-19. The samples were drawn from the first 160 participants of the ongoing ImmuneRACE study and from 1,254 subjects provided by 6 global collaborators. The dataset comprised deeply sampled blood TCRbeta repertoires from subjects exposed to, actively infected with, or recovered from COVID-19. A freely available public database, intended as a resource for researchers studying the immune response to SARS-CoV-2, is where the repertoires were released. The material from the prospective study consisted of cDNA or gDNA derived from T cells, B-cell-depleted T cells, or PBMCs. Sample metadata almost always included a de-identified subject ID, COVID-19 status, age in years and sex. HLA class I and class II types, where available, came from metadata supplied by the sample provider rather than from assay-based typing. The full study reports these points: How much clinical and demographic metadata was included differed by source and by participant, and the metadata was provided uncurated.

TCRbeta CDR3 regions were amplified from genomic DNA using the immunoSEQ Assay, a bias-controlled multiplex PCR. In the paper's pipeline: Nucleated cell counts per sample were estimated from amplification of reference gene primers within the assay. To quantify the absolute abundance of each unique TCRbeta CDR3 rearrangement, sequence reads were collapsed and filtered. For each sample, productive Simpson clonality was calculated as the square root of Simpson's diversity index over productive rearrangements. Sourced from immuneACCESS, this table was stored by TCRdb with only in-frame sequences that have V and J called. A share of the clones is absent; for the studies checked, an unresolved V gene accounts for under half, and the remainder has no known explanation. The V and J calls and the clone size are those of that table, but D and trimming were determined from the DNA. The sample includes 150,000 or so clones, with approximately 86% observed a single time. The top ten clonotypes cover 6.5% to 8.5% of the sample.

One collaborating source in Seattle enrolled patients while the patients were actively infected and followed the patients over time throughout the course of disease. Each collaborating institution followed its own protocols to collect whole blood in K2EDTA tubes. For TCRbeta analysis, collaborator samples were shipped as frozen whole blood, as isolated PBMCs, or as DNA extracted from either sample type. The TCR sequence derives from a middle-aged woman with COVID-19, enrolled during active disease. The sample taken for sequencing was peripheral blood.

The CDR3 is CASSLRPGGLQETQYF. The nucleotide sequence is given as TGTGCCAGCAGCTTAAGGCCAGGGGGCCTCCAAGAGACCCAGTACTTC. The rearrangement combines TRBV11-2 with TRBJ2-5; 8 central nucleotides agree with TRBD1. From cysteine to phenylalanine, the CDR3 is 16 amino acids long. The retained sequence is limited to the CDR3, 48 bases, with the frame set at the first base. For CDR1 and CDR2, the germline V gene lists SGHAT and FQNNGV. At the junction V is shortened by 2 bases and J by 1 base; bases outside the gene matches: 6.